The rows below give T cell receptor beta chains drawn from one sample of a study of shared clonotypes between healthy human individuals. Sequenced by immunoSEQ multiplex PCR; TCRdb stores in-frame clones only, minus some. The table records around 940,000 clones, 76% of them present only once. Sequenced: memory CD4+ T cells sorted from blood. Receptors were obtained from a man younger than 35 in good health. CDR3s include the opening cysteine and the closing phenylalanine or tryptophan. The D gene is left open where the match is weak. The size field is filled for only some rows; it gives once, few, many or a size class.

>-|TRBV30|-|TRBJ2-7
TGTGCCTGGAGGATGACAGGTTCCTACGAGCAGTACTTC
CAWRMTGSYEQYF
>few|TRBV10-3|-|TRBJ1-3
TGTGCCATTACAGGCGGTGGAAACACCATATATTTT
CAITGGGNTIYF
>-|TRBV6-6|-|TRBJ2-2
TGTGCCAGCTTCTTGGGGGCCGGGGAGCTGTTTTTT
CASFLGAGELFF
>-|TRBV6-6|TRBD2|TRBJ2-3
TGTGCCAGCAGATTAGCGGGATTACAGAGTACGCAGTATTTT
CASRLAGLQSTQYF
>-|TRBV9|TRBD2|TRBJ2-7
TGTGCCAGCAGCGCTTCTAGCGGGGGGGCCTACGAGCAGTACTTC
CASSASSGGAYEQYF
>-|TRBV19|-|TRBJ1-2
TGTGCCAGTACCAATCTGGGCCCCACCAACTATGGCTACACCTTC
CASTNLGPTNYGYTF
>-|TRBV5-6|-|TRBJ1-3
TGTGCCAGCAGCCCAAAGGGAGTAGTCTCTGGAAACACCATATATTTT
CASSPKGVVSGNTIYF
>few|TRBV28|-|TRBJ2-3
TGTGCCAGTAGCCGGGATGTTGGGACAGATACGCAGTATTTT
CASSRDVGTDTQYF
>-|TRBV4-3|-|TRBJ2-1
TGCGCCAGCAGCCAAGCACGACTATCCTACAATGAGCAGTTCTTC
CASSQARLSYNEQFF
>once|TRBV2|TRBD2|TRBJ2-3
TGTGCCAGCAGTGGAGGTAGCGGGGGTTCAGATACGCAGTATTTT
CASSGGSGGSDTQYF
>-|TRBV14|TRBD1|TRBJ2-7
TGTGCCAGCAGCCAAGGGACAGGGAGTGTATACGAGCAGTACTTC
CASSQGTGSVYEQYF
>few|TRBV6-6|-|TRBJ2-3
TGTGCCAGCAGTTATTCGCTCGTAAATACGCAGTATTTT
CASSYSLVNTQYF
>-|TRBV15|-|TRBJ2-2
TGTGCCACCAGCAGATCCCGGACTTCGAACACCGGGGAGCTGTTTTTT
CATSRSRTSNTGELFF
>-|TRBV29-1|-|TRBJ1-2
TGCAGCGCCGAGGGCCCGGGGAACTATGGCTACACCTTC
CSAEGPGNYGYTF
>-|TRBV7-2|-|TRBJ2-1
TGTGCCAGCAGCCCAAAACTAGTTAATGAGCAGTTCTTC
CASSPKLVNEQFF
>-|TRBV29-1|TRBD1|TRBJ1-1
TGCAGCACATACAGGGGGCGTACTGAAGCTTTCTTT
CSTYRGRTEAFF
>-|TRBV6-6|-|TRBJ2-7
TGTGCCAGCAGTCCCAACGGATACGAGCAGTACTTC
CASSPNGYEQYF
>-|TRBV10-2|-|TRBJ1-1
TGCGCCAGCAGTTCTTGGGGGGCCGCTCCAATGAACACTGAAGCTTTCTTT
CASSSWGAAPMNTEAFF
>-|TRBV5-1|TRBD2|TRBJ2-1
TGCGCCAGCGGAGTGACTAGCGGGAGTAGAAATGAGCAGTTCTTC
CASGVTSGSRNEQFF
>-|TRBV9|-|TRBJ2-7
TGTGCCAGCAGCGTAGGGTTAGGGCCGACGGCCGGCGAGCAGTACTTC
CASSVGLGPTAGEQYF
>-|TRBV11-2|-|TRBJ2-3
TGTGCCAGCAGGGGGACGCTCCTCGTAGATACGCAGTATTTT
CASRGTLLVDTQYF
>-|TRBV5-1|-|TRBJ2-3
TGCGCCAGCAGGGAAGGGGGAGCAGATACGCAGTATTTT
CASREGGADTQYF
>few|TRBV7-2|TRBD2|TRBJ2-1
TGTGCCAGCAGCCGCCGGCGGACTAGCGGTAACAATGAGCAGTTCTTC
CASSRRRTSGNNEQFF
>-|TRBV7-3|-|TRBJ2-1
TGTGCCAGCAGCCCCGATCGGTACAATGAGCAGTTCTTC
CASSPDRYNEQFF